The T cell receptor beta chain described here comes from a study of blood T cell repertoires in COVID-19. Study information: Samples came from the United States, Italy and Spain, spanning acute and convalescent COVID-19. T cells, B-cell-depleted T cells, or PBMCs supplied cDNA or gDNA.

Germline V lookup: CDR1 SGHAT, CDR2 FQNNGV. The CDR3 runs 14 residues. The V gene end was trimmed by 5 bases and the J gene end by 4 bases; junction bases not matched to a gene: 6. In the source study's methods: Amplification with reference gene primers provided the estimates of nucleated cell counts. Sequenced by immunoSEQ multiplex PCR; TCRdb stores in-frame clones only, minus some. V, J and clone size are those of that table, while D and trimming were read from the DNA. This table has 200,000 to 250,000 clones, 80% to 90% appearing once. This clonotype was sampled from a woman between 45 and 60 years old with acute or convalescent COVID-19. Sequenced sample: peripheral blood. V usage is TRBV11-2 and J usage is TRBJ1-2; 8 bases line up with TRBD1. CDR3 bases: TGTGCCAGCAGCCCTATAGACAGGGGCTATGGCTACACCTTC. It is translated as CASSPIDRGYGYTF.